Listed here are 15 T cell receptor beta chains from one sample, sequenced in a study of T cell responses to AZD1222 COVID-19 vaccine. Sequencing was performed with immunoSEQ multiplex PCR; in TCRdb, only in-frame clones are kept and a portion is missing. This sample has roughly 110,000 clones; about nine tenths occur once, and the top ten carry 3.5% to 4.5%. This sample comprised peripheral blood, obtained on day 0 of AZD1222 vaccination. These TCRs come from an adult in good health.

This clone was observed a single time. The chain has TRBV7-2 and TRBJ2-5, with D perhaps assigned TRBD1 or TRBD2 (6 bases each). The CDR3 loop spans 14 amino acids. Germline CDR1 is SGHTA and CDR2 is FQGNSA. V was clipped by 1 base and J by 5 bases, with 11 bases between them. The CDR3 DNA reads TGTGCCAGCAGCTTAGTCGGGGGCCGGGAGACCCAGTACTTC. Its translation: CASSLVGGRETQYF.

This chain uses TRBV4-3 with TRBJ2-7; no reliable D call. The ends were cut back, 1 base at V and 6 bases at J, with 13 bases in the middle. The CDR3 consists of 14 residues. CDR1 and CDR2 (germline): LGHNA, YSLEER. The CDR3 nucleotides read TGCGCCAGCAGCCAAGCCGGCCAGCTTCGCGAGCAGTACTTC. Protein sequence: CASSQAGQLREQYF.

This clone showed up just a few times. CDR3 coding DNA: TGTGCCAGCAGCCAGGAAACGGGTGAAGCTTTCTTT. Translation: CASSQETGEAFF. This chain uses TRBV14 with TRBJ1-1; D not resolved. The CDR3 is 12 residues long. V lost 3 bases to trimming and J lost 7 bases, with 9 bases between them. Germline V gives CDR1 SGHDN, CDR2 FVKESK.

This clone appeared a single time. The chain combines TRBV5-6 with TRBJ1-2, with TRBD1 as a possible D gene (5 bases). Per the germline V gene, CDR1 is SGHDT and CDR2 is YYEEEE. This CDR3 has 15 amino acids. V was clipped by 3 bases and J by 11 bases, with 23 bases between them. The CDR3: CASSYAYGTLLVYTF. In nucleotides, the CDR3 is TGTGCCAGCAGCTATGCTTACGGGACCCTTCTAGTTTACACCTTC.

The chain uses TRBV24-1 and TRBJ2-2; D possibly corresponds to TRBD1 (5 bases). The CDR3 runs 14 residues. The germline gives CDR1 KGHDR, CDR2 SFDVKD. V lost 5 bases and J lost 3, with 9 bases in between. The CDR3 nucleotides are TGTGCCACCAGTGGGGAAGGGGACACCGGGGAGCTGTTTTTT. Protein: CATSGEGDTGELFF.

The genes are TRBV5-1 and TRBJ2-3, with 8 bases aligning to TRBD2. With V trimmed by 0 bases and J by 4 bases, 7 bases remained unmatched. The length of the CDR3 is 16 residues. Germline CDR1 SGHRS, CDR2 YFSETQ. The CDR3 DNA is TGCGCCAGCAGCTTGGTGCCGGGAGGGCCGGCAGATACGCAGTATTTT. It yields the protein CASSLVPGGPADTQYF.

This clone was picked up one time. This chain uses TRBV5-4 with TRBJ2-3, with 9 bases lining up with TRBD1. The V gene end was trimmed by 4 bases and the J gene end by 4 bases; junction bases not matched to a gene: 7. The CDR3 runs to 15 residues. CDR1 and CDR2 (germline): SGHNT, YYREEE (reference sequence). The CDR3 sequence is CASSLVDRGADTQYF. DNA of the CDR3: TGTGCCAGCAGCCTGGTAGACAGGGGGGCAGATACGCAGTATTTT.

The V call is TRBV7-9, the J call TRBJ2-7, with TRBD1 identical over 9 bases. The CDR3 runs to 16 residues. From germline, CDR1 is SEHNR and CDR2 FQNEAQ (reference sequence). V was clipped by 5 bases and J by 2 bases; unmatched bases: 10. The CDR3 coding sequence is TGTGCCAGCAGCAATTCAGGACAGGGGCTAACCTACGAGCAGTACTTC. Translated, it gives CASSNSGQGLTYEQYF.

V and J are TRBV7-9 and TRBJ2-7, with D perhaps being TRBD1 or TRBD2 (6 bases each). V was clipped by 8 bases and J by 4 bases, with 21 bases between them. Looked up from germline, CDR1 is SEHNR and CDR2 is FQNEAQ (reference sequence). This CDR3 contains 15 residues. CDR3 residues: CASEEGDGGGYEQYF. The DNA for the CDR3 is TGTGCCAGCGAGGAGGGGGACGGGGGAGGATACGAGCAGTACTTC.

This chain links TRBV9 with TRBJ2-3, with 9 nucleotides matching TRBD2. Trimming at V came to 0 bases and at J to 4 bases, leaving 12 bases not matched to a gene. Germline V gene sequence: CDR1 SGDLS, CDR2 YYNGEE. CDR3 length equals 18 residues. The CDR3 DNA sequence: TGTGCCAGCAGCGTAGCTGGTCGGGCTAGCGGGACAGCAGATACGCAGTATTTT. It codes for CASSVAGRASGTADTQYF.

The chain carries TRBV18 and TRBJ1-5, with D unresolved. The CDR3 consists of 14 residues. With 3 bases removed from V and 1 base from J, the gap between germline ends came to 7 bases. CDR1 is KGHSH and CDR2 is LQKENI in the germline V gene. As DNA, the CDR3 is TGTGCCAGCTCACCGTCAGCGAGCAATCAGCCCCAGCATTTT. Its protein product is CASSPSASNQPQHF. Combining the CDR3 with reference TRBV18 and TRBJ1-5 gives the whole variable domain NAGVMQNPRHLVRRRGQEARLRCSPMKGHSHVYWYRQLPEEGLKFMVYLQKENIIDESGMPKERFSAEFPKEGPSILRIQQVVRGDSAAYFCASSPSASNQPQHFGDGTRLSIL.

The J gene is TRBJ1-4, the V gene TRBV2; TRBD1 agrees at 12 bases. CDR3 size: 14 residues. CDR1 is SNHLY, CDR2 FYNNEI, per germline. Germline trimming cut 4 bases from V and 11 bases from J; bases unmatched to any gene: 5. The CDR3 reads CASSAGQGARKLFF. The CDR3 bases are TGTGCCAGCAGTGCGGGACAGGGGGCGCGGAAACTGTTTTTT.

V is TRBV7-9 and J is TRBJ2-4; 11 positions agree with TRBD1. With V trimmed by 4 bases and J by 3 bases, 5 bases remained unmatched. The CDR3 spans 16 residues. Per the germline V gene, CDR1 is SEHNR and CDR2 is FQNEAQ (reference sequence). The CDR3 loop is CASSSEGQGDKNIQYF. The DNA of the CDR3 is TGTGCCAGCAGCTCCGAGGGACAGGGGGACAAAAACATTCAGTACTTC.

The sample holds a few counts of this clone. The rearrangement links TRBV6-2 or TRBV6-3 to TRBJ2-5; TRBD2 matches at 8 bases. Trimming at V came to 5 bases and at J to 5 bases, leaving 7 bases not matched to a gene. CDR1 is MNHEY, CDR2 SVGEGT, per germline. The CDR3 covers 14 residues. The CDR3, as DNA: TGTGCCAGCAGTCCACCGGGAGGGGCCGAGACCCAGTACTTC. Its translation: CASSPPGGAETQYF.

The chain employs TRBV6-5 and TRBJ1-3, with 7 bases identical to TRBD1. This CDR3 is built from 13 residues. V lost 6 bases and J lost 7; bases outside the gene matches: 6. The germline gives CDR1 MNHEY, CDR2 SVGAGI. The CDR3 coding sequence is TGTGCCAGCAGCTTCAACAGGGGCAACACCATATATTTT. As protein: CASSFNRGNTIYF.